This T cell receptor (beta chain) was found in a study of human T cells and chemical hapten exposure. In the study overall: Patch tests delivered 0.01% DPC to the upper back and were evaluated at 6 days.

The germline gives CDR1 LGHNA, CDR2 YNFKEQ. The CDR3 totals 18 residues. Trimming left V 1 base short and J 0 bases short, with 18 bases between. The time point here: patch test 1, 2 weeks after DPC sensitization. Treatment described: therapeutic diphenylcyclopropenone sensitization with weekly scalp DPC. This clonotype has a count of ten or more. Individual cDNA molecules each carried unique molecular identifiers attached by the library. Each CDR3 protein gets one entry after TCRdb re-called the RACE reads with MiXCR. The sample holds about 80,000 distinct CDR3 sequences, about 7.5% seen once. The source is a woman aged 25 to 39 with alopecia areata. Some clones in this sample may be carry-over from other donors' samples. The rearrangement joins TRBV4-2 to TRBJ1-1, with D maybe TRBD1 (5 bases). This sample comprised whole blood, obtained in connection with sensitization to the hapten diphenylcyclopropenone (DPC). This CDR3 is CASSQGQGLASMNTEAFF. The CDR3 nucleotides are TGTGCCAGCAGCCAAGGGCAGGGTCTAGCTAGTATGAACACTGAAGCTTTCTTT.